The 30 T cell receptor beta chains in this list originate from one sample, sequenced in a study of CD8+ T cells in alopecia areata. As to treatment: oral pan-JAK inhibitor, 5-10 mg twice daily. Extracted RNA was reverse transcribed into cDNA, the sequencing template. TCRdb's copy holds only in-frame clones and misses some; the assay was immunoSEQ multiplex PCR. The repertoire holds under 200,000 clones, with about 71% as singletons. The sample was CD4+ T cells sorted from blood, taken at week 4, from a patient treated with tofacitinib. Source of these receptors: a human donor with alopecia areata.

A remark on this clone: At one end the junction does not follow the germline gene, possibly because of a read error. The gene calls are TRBV30 and TRBJ2-2; no clear D gene. Germline V gene lookup returns CDR1 GTSNPN and CDR2 SVGIG (reference sequence). The CDR3 is 11 residues long. CDR3 nucleotide sequence: TGTGCCTCGACCCACACTGGGGAGCTGTTTTTT. Translation gives CASTHTGELFF.

This clone has a single count. V gene TRBV5-6 combines with J gene TRBJ2-4; possibly TRBD1 for D (6 bases). This CDR3 region has 16 residues. Deletions cut 6 bases from V and 2 bases from J, with 18 bases between. The V gene's germline CDR1 is SGHDT and CDR2 YYEEEE. The CDR3 nucleotides read TGTGCCAGCACTACTCCCTTGAGGGGGTCCAAAAACATTCAGTACTTC. It encodes CASTTPLRGSKNIQYF. The full variable domain, completed using reference TRBV5-6 and TRBJ2-4, is DAGVTQSPTHLIKTRGQQVTLRCSPKSGHDTVSWYQQALGQGPQFIFQYYEEEERQRGNFPDRFSGHQFPNYSSELNVNALLLGDSALYLCASTTPLRGSKNIQYFGAGTRLSVL.

The J gene is TRBJ2-2, the V gene TRBV5-1; 7 nucleotides agree with TRBD1. The length of the CDR3 is 14 residues. Germline loops: CDR1 SGHRS, CDR2 YFSETQ. V was clipped by 4 bases and J by 3 bases; unmatched bases: 3. As DNA, the CDR3 is TGCGCCAGCAGCACCACAGGGGACACCGGGGAGCTGTTTTTT. It codes for CASSTTGDTGELFF.

The rearrangement joins TRBV6-5 to TRBJ1-3; D uncertain. CDR3 length: 14 residues. V was pared by 2 bases and J by 5 bases, with 10 bases between. Germline CDR1 MNHEY, CDR2 SVGAGI. The CDR3 bases are TGTGCCAGCAGTTACGATGAGCATCGAAACACCATATATTTT. It is translated as CASSYDEHRNTIYF.

The rearrangement links TRBV30 to TRBJ2-5; D is uncertain. The V and J ends lost 2 bases and 4 bases respectively, with 11 bases between them. CDR1 is GTSNPN and CDR2 is SVGIG in the germline V gene (reference sequence). The length of the CDR3 is 13 residues. CDR3: CAWSSRFGETQYF. CDR3 nucleotide sequence: TGTGCCTGGAGTTCGCGGTTCGGAGAGACCCAGTACTTC. The full variable domain, in which reference TRBV30 and TRBJ2-5 provide the parts outside the CDR3, is SQTIHQWPATLVQPVGSPLSLECTVEGTSNPNLYWYRQAAGRGLQLLFYSVGIGQISSEVPQNLSASRPQDRQFILSSKKLLLSDSGFYLCAWSSRFGETQYFGPGTRLLVL.

The chain uses TRBV13 and TRBJ2-1; unclear D gene. Trimming stripped 4 bases from V and 4 bases from J, with 2 bases between. There are 11 residues in the CDR3. Germline CDR1 and CDR2: PRHDT and FYEKMQ (reference sequence). The CDR3 is CASSSYNEQFF. CDR3 sequence (DNA): TGTGCCAGCAGCTCTTACAATGAGCAGTTCTTC.

This chain uses TRBV30 with TRBJ1-5, with unresolved D. Trimming took off 2 bases at V and 2 bases at J, with 7 bases between the two ends. The germline gives CDR1 GTSNPN, CDR2 SVGIG (reference sequence). The CDR3 runs 13 residues. CDR3 bases: TGTGCCTGGAGTCACGGCGGCAATCAGCCCCAGCATTTT. Protein product: CAWSHGGNQPQHF.

This rearrangement joins TRBV29-1 to TRBJ1-2, with unresolved D. With 3 bases removed from V and 7 bases from J, the gap between germline ends came to 18 bases. This CDR3 comprises 14 residues. CDR1 is SQVTM and CDR2 is ANQGSEA in the germline V gene. Written as DNA, the CDR3 is TGCAGCGTTGATAACGGGTTCGGGTCCCCTGGCTACACCTTC. Translating gives CSVDNGFGSPGYTF.

This clone has more than one count but fewer than ten. This chain connects TRBV7-9 to TRBJ2-5, with TRBD1 matching over 7 bases. The V gene's germline CDR1 is SEHNR and CDR2 FQNEAQ (reference sequence). This CDR3 comprises 15 residues. The junction had 7 bases not matched to a gene; V was cut back by 5 bases and J by 1 base. The CDR3 loop is CASSPGTDLQETQYF. CDR3 in DNA: TGTGCCAGCAGCCCCGGGACAGATCTCCAAGAGACCCAGTACTTC.

The chain links TRBV11-2 to TRBJ2-7; D assignment may be TRBD1 or TRBD2 (5 bases each). The germline V gene encodes CDR1 SGHAT and CDR2 FQNNGV. Trimming took off 7 bases at V and 0 bases at J, with 13 bases between the two ends. The length of the CDR3 is 14 residues. DNA for the CDR3: TGTGCCAGCAAACCGGGACCGAGCTCCTACGAGCAGTACTTC. This gives the protein CASKPGPSSYEQYF.

The chain carries TRBV4-1 and TRBJ2-5; tentatively, D is TRBD1 or TRBD2 (5 bases each). CDR1 is MGHRA, CDR2 YSYEKL, per germline. CDR3 length: 15 amino acids. With 4 bases removed from V and 5 bases from J, the gap between germline ends came to 17 bases. CDR3 protein: CASSLGSGRWETQYF. In DNA form, the CDR3 reads TGCGCCAGCAGCCTCGGTTCAGGGAGATGGGAGACCCAGTACTTC.

This rearrangement joins TRBV4-3 to TRBJ2-1, with TRBD1 identical over 8 bases. The CDR3 runs 16 residues. CDR1 and CDR2 from the germline V gene are LGHNA and YSLEER. V lost 5 bases and J lost 5; bases outside the gene matches: 11. As DNA, the CDR3 is TGCGCCAGCAGCTCATACAGGGGGGACCTGGACAATGAGCAGTTCTTC. This translates into CASSSYRGDLDNEQFF.

This clone was recorded only once. The gene calls are TRBV10-2 and TRBJ2-3, with D tentatively TRBD1 (6 bases). CDR3 length equals 18 residues. V lost 0 bases and J lost 2, with 18 bases in between. Germline-derived CDR1 and CDR2 are WSHSY and SAAADI. The DNA of the CDR3 is TGCGCCAGCAGTGAGTCGACAGGCACTTGGGGGTTCACAGATACGCAGTATTTT. Translation gives CASSESTGTWGFTDTQYF.

The chain recombines TRBV2 with TRBJ2-7, with D perhaps TRBD1 or TRBD2 (6 bases each). This CDR3 comprises 13 residues. V lost 6 bases, J lost 2 bases, and 11 bases lay in between. Per the germline V gene, CDR1 is SNHLY and CDR2 is FYNNEI. The CDR3 nucleotides are TGTGCCAGCAGAAGGGGGGCCCCCTACGAGCAGTACTTC. This encodes CASRRGAPYEQYF. The whole variable domain, remainder taken from reference TRBV2 and TRBJ2-7, is EPEVTQTPSHQVTQMGQEVILRCVPISNHLYFYWYRQILGQKVEFLVSFYNNEISEKSEIFDDQFSVERPDGSNFTLKIRSTKLEDSAMYFCASRRGAPYEQYFGPGTRLTVT.

The chain links TRBV7-9 to TRBJ2-2; 8 positions agree with TRBD2. The CDR3 runs to 16 residues. With 4 bases clipped from V and 0 bases from J, the junction kept 4 bases outside the gene matches. Germline V gives CDR1 SEHNR, CDR2 FQNEAQ (reference sequence). CDR3 in DNA: TGTGCCAGCAGCTCCATAGCGGGGCCGAACACCGGGGAGCTGTTTTTT. Amino acid sequence: CASSSIAGPNTGELFF.

The chain employs TRBV5-1 and TRBJ2-7, with 8 bases aligning to TRBD1. Losses at the gene ends were 2 bases for V and 4 bases for J; bases not matched to a gene: 5. This CDR3 comprises 14 residues. Germline CDR1 SGHRS, CDR2 YFSETQ. CDR3 nucleotide sequence: TGCGCCAGCAGCTTAAACAGGGGGACGTACGAGCAGTACTTC. This gives the protein CASSLNRGTYEQYF.

The chain couples TRBV30 to TRBJ1-1, with a tentative D call TRBD1 (5 bases). Germline CDR1 and CDR2: GTSNPN and SVGIG (reference sequence). The length of the CDR3 is 14 residues. V dropped 2 bases and J dropped 11 bases, with 21 bases sitting between them. The CDR3, as DNA: TGTGCCTGGAGTATCGGAGTAGGGGCGCAATCGGCTTTCTTT. Amino acid sequence: CAWSIGVGAQSAFF.

Here the CDR3 reads CAWNRGNQPQHF. The CDR3 DNA sequence: TGTGCCTGGAACAGGGGAAATCAGCCCCAGCATTTT. V gene TRBV30 combines with J gene TRBJ1-5, with 7 nucleotides matching TRBD1. The V gene end was trimmed by 4 bases and the J gene end by 4 bases; junction bases not matched to a gene: 1. This CDR3 region has 12 residues. Germline V gene sequence: CDR1 GTSNPN, CDR2 SVGIG (reference sequence).

V is TRBV6-5 and J is TRBJ1-5, with D perhaps matching TRBD1 (5 bases). The germline gives CDR1 MNHEY, CDR2 SVGAGI. The CDR3 covers 15 residues. V lost 0 bases and J lost 6, with 12 bases in between. For the CDR3, the DNA is TGTGCCAGCAGTTACTCGATATCTGGGACTCAGCCCCAGCATTTT. Amino acid sequence: CASSYSISGTQPQHF.

The chain joins TRBV11-2 to TRBJ2-7; D gene unclear. Trimming stripped 2 bases from V and 7 bases from J, with 12 bases between. The germline CDR1 and CDR2 sequences are SGHAT and FQNNGV. The CDR3 is made up of 13 amino acids. CDR3 region: CASSLKIDLEQYF. CDR3 coding DNA: TGTGCCAGCAGCTTAAAAATCGACTTGGAGCAGTACTTC.

V and J are TRBV5-1 and TRBJ2-7, with a possible D match to TRBD1 (6 bases). CDR1 is SGHRS, CDR2 YFSETQ, per germline. The CDR3 loop spans 15 amino acids. The V gene lost 5 bases and the J gene lost 1 base, with 16 bases spanning the gap. The CDR3 sequence is CASSVVQGPSYEQYF. CDR3 DNA sequence: TGCGCCAGCAGTGTTGTTCAGGGGCCTTCCTACGAGCAGTACTTC.

The chain couples TRBV5-6 to TRBJ2-5; 10 bases align to TRBD1. CDR1 is SGHDT, CDR2 YYEEEE, per germline. CDR3 size: 14 residues. Germline trimming cut 3 bases from V and 5 bases from J; bases unmatched to any gene: 4. This CDR3 reads CASSSGQGFETQYF. Here the CDR3 DNA reads TGTGCCAGCAGCTCGGGACAGGGGTTTGAGACCCAGTACTTC.

The V gene is TRBV1, the J gene TRBJ2-1. TRBV1 is noted as a pseudogene. This CDR3 spans 12 amino acids. This CDR3 reads CTSSHPTVCQFF. CDR3 in DNA: TGCACCAGCAGCCACCCGACGGTGTGTCAGTTCTTC.

The chain carries TRBV7-8 and TRBJ2-3; TRBD2 agrees at 13 bases. Germline V gene data show CDR1 as SGHVS and CDR2 as FQNEAQ. The CDR3 is 16 residues long. V was pared by 3 bases and J by 2 bases, with 2 bases of the junction left unmatched. CDR3 nucleotides: TGTGCCAGCAGCTTCGGACTAGCGGGGGCCACAGATACGCAGTATTTT. Protein: CASSFGLAGATDTQYF.

This clone was recorded a few times. The V and J genes are TRBV7-9 and TRBJ2-5; D gene uncertain. V lost 10 bases to trimming and J lost 2 bases, with 8 bases between them. The CDR3 totals 11 residues. The germline CDR1 and CDR2 sequences are SEHNR and FQNEAQ (reference sequence). CDR3 in amino acids: CATTEQETQYF. CDR3 nucleotide sequence: TGTGCCACCACAGAACAAGAGACCCAGTACTTC.

The V call is TRBV7-2, the J call TRBJ2-7; no reliable D call. The CDR3 is 13 residues long. V gave up 2 bases and J gave up 2 bases, with 7 bases separating them. Germline-derived CDR1 and CDR2 are SGHTA and FQGNSA. The CDR3 nucleotides read TGTGCCAGCAGCTTAAGGGCGCCCTACGAGCAGTACTTC. It specifies CASSLRAPYEQYF.

The rearrangement joins TRBV5-6 to TRBJ2-7; 10 bases map to TRBD1. Germline assignment: CDR1 SGHDT and CDR2 YYEEEE. V gave up 7 bases and J gave up 5 bases; unmatched junction bases: 12. This CDR3 region has 15 residues. The CDR3: CASHTPGQGFNEQYF. CDR3 bases: TGTGCCAGCCACACACCGGGACAGGGGTTCAACGAGCAGTACTTC.

V is TRBV29-1 and J is TRBJ2-7; 7 bases match TRBD1. TRBJ2-1 explains the end of the DNA better; the J call may be wrong. Germline CDR1 and CDR2: SQVTM and ANQGSEA. The CDR3 is made up of 13 amino acids. The CDR3 nucleotides read TGCAGCGTCGGACAGGACCAAGACAATGAGCAGTTCTTC. Translated, it gives CSVGQDQDNEQFF.

The genes are TRBV30 and TRBJ2-3, with 8 positions matching TRBD1. V gave up 2 bases and J gave up 4 bases; unmatched junction bases: 8. The CDR3 totals 15 residues. Germline-derived CDR1 and CDR2 are GTSNPN and SVGIG (reference sequence). The CDR3 DNA is TGTGCCTGGAGTAACAGGGGGAGAGGTCCAGATACGCAGTATTTT. Translated, it gives CAWSNRGRGPDTQYF. Based on the CDR3 plus reference TRBV30 and TRBJ2-3, the full variable domain is SQTIHQWPATLVQPVGSPLSLECTVEGTSNPNLYWYRQAAGRGLQLLFYSVGIGQISSEVPQNLSASRPQDRQFILSSKKLLLSDSGFYLCAWSNRGRGPDTQYFGPGTRLTVL.

This clone showed up just once. V is TRBV15 and J is TRBJ2-7; a possible D gene is TRBD2 (6 bases). CDR1 LNHNV and CDR2 YYDKDF come from the germline V gene (reference sequence). V was clipped by 3 bases and J by 0 bases, with 15 bases between them. The CDR3 loop spans 16 amino acids. This CDR3 reads CATSRGGRGSSYEQYF. The CDR3 coding sequence is TGTGCCACCAGCAGGGGTGGACGGGGGAGCTCCTACGAGCAGTACTTC.